This is a list of T cell receptor beta chains from one sample in a study of beta chain features in type 1 diabetes. The repertoire was sequenced with immunoSEQ multiplex PCR; TCRdb's copy has only in-frame clones and lacks some. The repertoire holds roughly 450,000 clones, with about an eighth as singletons. Material: naive CD4+ T cells from blood. Receptors were obtained from a woman aged 18-30 years in good health. Both conserved end residues are part of each CDR3. The D gene is left open where the match is weak. For some rows the clone size is stated as once, few or many, or as a class when expanded; others skip it.

j_call clone_size d_call v_call cdr3_aa cdr3_nt
TRBJ2-1 . TRBD1 TRBV9 CASSVGQGEGYNEQFF TGTGCCAGCAGCGTAGGACAGGGCGAAGGCTACAATGAGCAGTTCTTC
TRBJ2-3 few . TRBV7-2 CASSPRPGTLSGDTQYF TGTGCCAGCAGCCCCCGCCCAGGGACCCTCTCGGGTGATACGCAGTATTTT
TRBJ2-3 . . TRBV9 CASSAATLQSDTQYF TGTGCCAGCAGCGCCGCAACCCTCCAGTCAGATACGCAGTATTTT
TRBJ2-5 . . TRBV18 CASSLRTALYQETQYF TGTGCCAGCTCACTAAGGACAGCCCTGTACCAAGAGACCCAGTACTTC
TRBJ1-5 . . TRBV19 CASSIPSSAQPQHF TGTGCCAGTAGTATCCCCTCCTCGGCCCAGCCCCAGCATTTT
TRBJ2-5 . . TRBV28 CASSFGRMTQYF TGTGCCAGCAGTTTTGGGAGAATGACCCAGTACTTC
TRBJ1-2 . . TRBV5-6 CASSSRKRGSYGYTF TGTGCCAGCAGCTCGCGTAAGAGGGGTTCCTATGGCTACACCTTC
TRBJ1-2 few . TRBV19 CASTISPPGVDYGYTF TGTGCCAGTACCATAAGCCCCCCGGGGGTAGACTATGGCTACACCTTC
TRBJ1-5 . . TRBV4-2 CASSQVGTYWPQHF TGTGCCAGCAGCCAAGTTGGGACCTACTGGCCCCAGCATTTT
TRBJ2-3 . TRBD2 TRBV9 CASSVGGLAGGSTDTQYF TGTGCCAGCAGCGTCGGGGGACTAGCGGGAGGTTCTACAGATACGCAGTATTTT
TRBJ2-3 . . TRBV13 CASMEGGIYTQYF TGTGCCAGCATGGAGGGGGGAATATATACGCAGTATTTT
TRBJ1-6 . . TRBV27 CASSLTPRGSSPLHF TGTGCCAGCAGTCTTACACCCAGAGGGAGTTCACCCCTCCACTTT
TRBJ2-5 . . TRBV5-1 CASSLALETQYF TGCGCCAGCAGCTTGGCCTTGGAGACCCAGTACTTC
TRBJ2-2 . TRBD2 TRBV15 CATSRVAGTVGELFF TGTGCCACCAGCAGAGTAGCGGGGACGGTCGGGGAGCTGTTTTTT
TRBJ2-2 few . TRBV7-9 CASRPSGGATGELFF TGTGCCAGCAGACCTTCCGGCGGGGCCACCGGGGAGCTGTTTTTT
TRBJ2-3 few TRBD1 TRBV9 CASSAQGVGDTQYF TGTGCCAGCAGCGCACAGGGGGTAGGAGATACGCAGTATTTT
TRBJ2-1 . TRBD2 TRBV15 CATSSLAGGTHEQFF TGTGCCACCAGCAGTCTCGCGGGGGGGACGCATGAGCAGTTCTTC
TRBJ2-1 . . TRBV5-6 CASSSGRYNEQFF TGTGCCAGCAGCTCGGGACGTTACAATGAGCAGTTCTTC
TRBJ1-1 . . TRBV7-2 CASSSPGAGLGEAFF TGTGCCAGCAGCTCCCCGGGGGCGGGGCTCGGTGAAGCTTTCTTT
TRBJ2-7 . TRBD1 TRBV14 CASSLPGQGAYEQYF TGTGCCAGCAGCCTCCCTGGACAGGGGGCGTACGAGCAGTACTTC
TRBJ1-6 . . TRBV5-1 CASSLERGNSPLHF TGCGCCAGCAGCTTGGAGCGGGGAAATTCACCCCTCCACTTT
TRBJ2-5 few TRBD2 TRBV14 CASSQEYRGGRQETQYF TGTGCCAGCAGCCAAGAATATCGGGGGGGCCGCCAAGAGACCCAGTACTTC
TRBJ1-5 few . TRBV2 CASKWGLDNQPQHF TGTGCCAGCAAATGGGGTTTGGATAATCAGCCCCAGCATTTT
TRBJ2-5 . . TRBV27 CASSQPRVGETQYF TGTGCCAGCAGCCAGCCGAGAGTGGGGGAGACCCAGTACTTC
TRBJ2-1 many . TRBV4-3 CASSQDTGVSVNEQFF TGCGCCAGCAGCCAAGATACGGGAGTATCCGTCAATGAGCAGTTCTTC
TRBJ2-2 few . TRBV5-1 CASSLVQGRGTGELFF TGCGCCAGCAGCTTGGTTCAGGGTCGGGGCACCGGGGAGCTGTTTTTT
TRBJ2-7 few TRBD1 TRBV19 CASSPGGTGTYEQYF TGTGCCAGTAGCCCCGGCGGGACAGGGACCTACGAGCAGTACTTC
TRBJ2-1 . TRBD2 TRBV9 CASSVVLAGVHEQFF TGTGCCAGCAGCGTAGTACTAGCGGGGGTCCATGAGCAGTTCTTC
TRBJ2-4 . . TRBV4-1 CASSNLGGQNIQYF TGCGCCAGCAGCAATCTCGGGGGGCAAAACATTCAGTACTTC
TRBJ2-3 few . TRBV30 CAWSVGGSTDTQYF TGTGCCTGGAGTGTTGGTGGTAGCACAGATACGCAGTATTTT
TRBJ2-7 . TRBD1 TRBV29-1 CSVVGGQGASYEQYF TGCAGCGTTGTTGGGGGACAGGGGGCCTCCTACGAGCAGTACTTC
TRBJ2-7 . . TRBV5-6 CASSLFDTGTPNEQYF TGTGCCAGCAGCTTGTTCGACACCGGGACACCGAACGAGCAGTACTTC
TRBJ2-1 . . TRBV27 CASSLYGTHNEQFF TGTGCCAGCAGTTTATACGGAACACACAATGAGCAGTTCTTC
TRBJ2-7 . . TRBV2 CASSEGYEQYF TGTGCCAGCAGTGAGGGATACGAGCAGTACTTC
TRBJ1-5 few . TRBV2 CASSSEGGLPQHF TGTGCCAGCAGTAGTGAGGGGGGTTTGCCCCAGCATTTT
TRBJ1-6 . . TRBV18 CASSPGVNNSPLHF TGTGCCAGCTCACCCGGGGTAAATAATTCACCCCTCCACTTT
TRBJ2-5 few . TRBV13 CASSLTVTPRETQYF TGTGCCAGCAGCTTGACTGTCACCCCAAGAGAGACCCAGTACTTC
TRBJ2-3 . . TRBV25-1 CASSDSGRRGDTQYF TGTGCCAGCAGTGATTCCGGGAGAAGGGGAGATACGCAGTATTTT